What follows is one TCR beta chain and its context. Profiling relied on immunoSEQ multiplex PCR, and the TCRdb table lists in-frame clones only, not all of them. The table includes under 100,000 clones, 96% detected once. This CDR3 is 13 amino acids long. V gave up 3 bases and J gave up 0 bases, with 5 bases separating them. CDR1 is MGHRA, CDR2 YSYEKL, per germline. This sample was included in a study of technical replicates of blood from a handful of donors. Sample: T cells isolated from PBMCs. The TCR originated in a human donor in good health. The chain carries TRBV4-1 and TRBJ1-2; the D is unclear. This CDR3 is CASSHVSNYGYTF. DNA of the CDR3: TGCGCCAGCAGCCACGTTTCTAACTATGGCTACACCTTC.